A single sample is the source of the 18 T cell receptor beta chains below, sequenced in a study of spatial heterogeneity in lung cancer. Time point here: blood at routine non-recurrence follow-up after resection. TCRdb fed the 5' RACE reads into MiXCR, producing one record per CDR3 protein. This table has about 43,000 distinct CDR3 sequences, roughly 20% appearing once. The material sequenced was PBMCs, taken at follow-up. Receptors originate from a female donor with early-stage non-small cell lung cancer.

This clonotype came up a few times. The V gene is TRBV6-5, the J gene TRBJ2-1; 9 nucleotides match TRBD1. The ends lost 4 bases at V and 12 bases at J; junction bases unmatched: 13. Per germline, CDR1 MNHEY and CDR2 SVGAGI. The CDR3 is made up of 15 amino acids. The CDR3 reads CASSLPGQGSIGQFF. CDR3 DNA sequence: TGTGCCAGCAGTTTGCCGGGACAGGGATCAATTGGGCAGTTCTTC.

In its sample, this clonotype was seen a few times. V is TRBV5-1 and J is TRBJ1-2, with D possibly TRBD1 on 6 matching bases. V lost 4 bases to trimming and J lost 8 bases, with 15 bases between them. Germline V gene data show CDR1 as SGHRS and CDR2 as YFSETQ. This CDR3 spans 13 amino acids. This CDR3 reads CASSRGGAEGYTF. The CDR3 DNA reads as TGCGCCAGCAGCCGCGGGGGGGCCGAGGGCTACACCTTC.

The rearrangement uses TRBV5-1 and TRBJ1-4; perhaps TRBD1 as D (6 bases). There are 14 residues in the CDR3. V was trimmed by 1 base and J by 2 bases, leaving 6 bases between them. Germline V gene lookup returns CDR1 SGHRS and CDR2 YFSETQ. The CDR3 DNA is TGCGCCAGCAGCTTGCAGGGGACTAATGAAAAACTGTTTTTT. This codes for CASSLQGTNEKLFF.

This chain links TRBV20-1 with TRBJ1-3; 10 bases fit TRBD1. There are 18 residues in the CDR3. The V segment lost 3 bases and the J segment 4 bases; nucleotides outside the gene matches: 15. In germline, CDR1 is DFQATT, CDR2 SNEGSKA (reference sequence). This CDR3 reads CSARAGTGAGGSGNTIYF. CDR3 in DNA: TGCAGTGCTAGGGCCGGGACAGGGGCAGGAGGTTCAGGAAACACCATATATTTT.

This clonotype was seen only a few times. The rearrangement joins TRBV12-3 or TRBV12-4 to TRBJ2-6; the match to TRBD1 covers 7 bases. The CDR3 has 17 residues. With V trimmed by 0 bases and J by 4 bases, 6 bases remained unmatched. The CDR3 sequence is CASSLAGTGAGANVLTF. In DNA, the CDR3 is TGTGCCAGCAGTTTAGCGGGAACAGGGGCCGGGGCCAACGTCCTGACTTTC.

V gene TRBV12-3 or TRBV12-4 combines with J gene TRBJ1-1; D gene unclear. The ends were cut back, 8 bases at V and 1 base at J, with 8 bases in the middle. The CDR3 consists of 12 residues. The CDR3 DNA sequence: TGTGCCAGCCACATGGGGAACACTGAAGCTTTCTTT. Protein: CASHMGNTEAFF.

This clonotype has at least ten counts. The chain is built from TRBV5-4 and TRBJ2-7, with unresolved D. The CDR3 is made up of 15 amino acids. Per germline, CDR1 SGHNT and CDR2 YYREEE (reference sequence). Trimming stripped 2 bases from V and 0 bases from J, with 12 bases between. The CDR3 DNA follows: TGTGCCAGCAGCTTCCGGACGGCGAGCTCCTACGAGCAGTACGTC. It encodes CASSFRTASSYEQYV.

The chain uses TRBV12-3 or TRBV12-4 and TRBJ2-3, with no clear D. CDR3 length: 11 amino acids. V was trimmed by 4 bases and J by 7 bases, leaving 6 bases between them. The CDR3 sequence: CASSSINTQYF. For the CDR3, the DNA is TGTGCCAGCAGTTCCATAAATACGCAGTATTTT.

This clonotype was counted between two and nine times. The chain links TRBV6-1 to TRBJ1-1; the match to TRBD1 covers 8 bases. This CDR3 spans 14 amino acids. V lost 7 bases, J lost 1 base, and 5 bases stayed unmatched. The germline CDR1 and CDR2 sequences are MNHNS and SASEGT. The CDR3 DNA reads as TGTGCCAGCAAGACGGGACAGGAGAACACTGAAGCTTTCTTT. The encoded protein is CASKTGQENTEAFF.

This clonotype has a handful of counts. The V gene is TRBV30, the J gene TRBJ1-1; D uncertain. V lost 0 bases and J 5 bases, leaving 7 bases between the germline ends. The CDR3 covers 12 residues. The germline CDR1 and CDR2 sequences are GTSNPN and SVGIG (reference sequence). The chain's CDR3 is CAWSVVGTEAFF. The CDR3 coding sequence is TGTGCCTGGAGTGTAGTTGGGACTGAAGCTTTCTTT.

The chain has TRBV9 and TRBJ1-4, with D perhaps TRBD1 (5 bases). Germline CDR1 SGDLS, CDR2 YYNGEE. The CDR3 is 15 residues long. V gave up 0 bases and J gave up 8 bases, with 14 bases separating them. CDR3 bases: TGTGCCAGCAGCGTAGTTTCCGGGGGGACCGAAAAACTGTTTTTT. Its protein product is CASSVVSGGTEKLFF.

This clonotype occurred many times. This rearrangement joins TRBV3-1 to TRBJ1-4; tentatively, D is TRBD1 (6 bases). Germline V lookup: CDR1 LGHDT, CDR2 YNNKEL (reference sequence). V lost 8 bases and J 6 bases, leaving 10 bases between the germline ends. The CDR3 extends over 12 amino acids. CDR3 amino acids: CASGQGYEKLFF. In nucleotides, the CDR3 is TGTGCCAGCGGGCAGGGGTATGAAAAACTGTTTTTT. Based on the CDR3 plus reference TRBV3-1 and TRBJ1-4, the full variable domain is DTAVSQTPKYLVTQMGNDKSIKCEQNLGHDTMYWYKQDSKKFLKIMFSYNNKELIINETVPNRFSPKSPDKAHLNLHINSLELGDSAVYFCASGQGYEKLFFGSGTQLSVL.

V gene TRBV5-1 combines with J gene TRBJ2-5, with 8 positions matching TRBD1. CDR1 and CDR2 (germline): SGHRS, YFSETQ. The CDR3 sequence is 14 residues long. J was trimmed by 2 bases and V by 1 base; bases with no gene match: 1. The DNA for the CDR3 is TGCGCCAGCAGCTTGTGGGACAGGCAAGAGACCCAGTACTTC. This sequence encodes CASSLWDRQETQYF.

This clonotype was seen a handful of times. The chain uses TRBV7-3 and TRBJ2-1; D is perhaps TRBD1 or TRBD2 (5 bases each). The CDR3 runs to 14 residues. The germline CDR1 and CDR2 sequences are SGHTA and FQGTGA. Trimming pared 5 bases from V and 5 bases from J, leaving 13 bases between. The CDR3 sequence is CASSLSGTNNEQFF. The CDR3, as DNA: TGTGCCAGCAGCCTTTCCGGGACCAACAATGAGCAGTTCTTC.

This clonotype was observed a few times. The V call is TRBV15, the J call TRBJ2-3; 10 bases map to TRBD2. V lost 3 bases, J lost 2 bases, and 5 bases stayed unmatched. The CDR3 sequence is 16 residues long. Looked up from germline, CDR1 is LNHNV and CDR2 is YYDKDF (reference sequence). For the CDR3, the DNA is TGTGCCACCAGCAGTGATAGCGGGGGGTTCACAGATACGCAGTATTTT. It is translated as CATSSDSGGFTDTQYF.

The chain employs TRBV23-1 and TRBJ1-6; D is undetermined. TRBV23-1 is assigned to the ORF class and has an uncertain function. V lost 4 bases, J lost 5 bases, and 6 bases lay in between. The CDR3 sequence is 13 residues long. The CDR3 region is CASSRRHNSPLHF. Written as DNA, the CDR3 is TGCGCCAGCAGTCGCAGACATAATTCACCCCTCCACTTT.

The table lists this clonotype with many counts. The chain joins TRBV5-1 to TRBJ1-2; no clear D. V was pared by 0 bases and J by 2 bases, with 11 bases between. Germline CDR1 and CDR2: SGHRS and YFSETQ. CDR3 length equals 15 residues. The CDR3 loop reads CASSLEVAGNYGYTF. In nucleotides, the CDR3 is TGCGCCAGCAGCTTGGAAGTGGCAGGAAACTATGGCTACACCTTC. The complete variable domain, with remaining parts taken from reference TRBV5-1 and TRBJ1-2, reads KAGVTQTPRYLIKTRGQQVTLSCSPISGHRSVSWYQQTPGQGLQFLFEYFSETQRNKGNFPGRFSGRQFSNSRSEMNVSTLELGDSALYLCASSLEVAGNYGYTFGSGTRLTVV.

This clonotype was counted a few times. V is TRBV12-3 or TRBV12-4 and J is TRBJ1-6; no clear D. The germline V and J ends were trimmed by 6 bases and 7 bases, with 16 bases remaining between them. The CDR3 length is 15 residues. CDR3 protein: CASRNRDGINSPLHF. The CDR3 coding sequence is TGTGCCAGCAGGAACCGGGATGGAATAAATTCACCCCTCCACTTT.